The 30 T cell receptor beta chains listed next were all sequenced from one sample in a study of PD-1 blockade in classical Hodgkin lymphoma. The assay was immunoSEQ multiplex PCR, and TCRdb's table has in-frame clones only and misses some. The sample has about 98,000 clones; around 90% are singletons. All patients experienced relapse after autologous stem cell transplantation, and brentuximab vedotin exposure was variable. This material consisted of peripheral blood mononuclear cells (PBMCs), taken at baseline. The receptors were sampled from a human donor with classical Hodgkin lymphoma.

This chain uses TRBV18 with TRBJ2-7; 11 bases fit TRBD2. V shed 4 bases, J shed 0 bases, and the junction held 2 bases outside the gene matches. This CDR3 has 15 amino acids. Germline CDR1 reads KGHSH; CDR2 reads LQKENI. CDR3 sequence reads: CASSQTSGGSYEQYF. The CDR3 coding sequence is TGTGCCAGCTCACAAACTAGCGGGGGCTCCTACGAGCAGTACTTC.

In its sample, this clone was seen a few times. The chain combines TRBV7-9 with TRBJ1-5, with 10 bases fitting TRBD1. This CDR3 region has 17 residues. The J segment lost 2 bases and the V segment lost 3 bases, leaving 7 bases of the junction unmatched. The germline CDR1 and CDR2 sequences are SEHNR and FQNEAQ (reference sequence). Here the CDR3 DNA reads TGTGCCAGCAGCTTTGCGACCGGGACAGGGGGCAATCAGCCCCAGCATTTT. As protein: CASSFATGTGGNQPQHF.

The rearrangement links TRBV7-2 to TRBJ2-7; D ambiguous. Germline values: CDR1 SGHTA, CDR2 FQGNSA. Between the trimmed V and J ends, which lost 5 bases and 4 bases, there was a span of 9 bases. The CDR3 is 12 residues long. The CDR3 coding sequence is TGTGCCAGCAGCCCGACCCATTACGAGCAGTACTTC. Translated: CASSPTHYEQYF.

A word on this clone: An end of the junction differs from the germline gene, which may be a read error. The chain combines TRBV6-5 with TRBJ1-5, with 7 bases that match TRBD1. There are 15 residues in the CDR3. Germline V lookup: CDR1 MNHEY, CDR2 SVGAGI. CDR3 nucleotide sequence: TGTGCCAGCAGATCGACAGGGTCCCCCTATCAGGCCCAGCATTTT. It encodes CASRSTGSPYQAQHF.

This chain links TRBV9 with TRBJ1-4; D is perhaps TRBD1 (5 bases). Germline V lookup: CDR1 SGDLS, CDR2 YYNGEE. V lost 0 bases and J lost 1, with 13 bases in between. The CDR3 extends over 17 amino acids. The CDR3 nucleotides are TGTGCCAGCAGCGTAGGGCTCAGGGAGAGAACTAATGAAAAACTGTTTTTT. This codes for CASSVGLRERTNEKLFF.

V is TRBV27 and J is TRBJ2-7; 8 nucleotides line up with TRBD2. This CDR3 has 16 residues. Germline V gene lookup returns CDR1 MNHEY and CDR2 SMNVEV (reference sequence). V trimming: 6 bases; J trimming: 2 bases; junction bases outside the gene matches: 12. CDR3 DNA sequence: TGTGCCAGCAGCCGGACTAGCTCCCCCGGGACCTACGAGCAGTACTTC. This gives the protein CASSRTSSPGTYEQYF.

Only one count was recorded for this clone. This chain connects TRBV30 to TRBJ1-2; possible D gene TRBD1, 6 bases. The germline V gene encodes CDR1 GTSNPN and CDR2 SVGIG (reference sequence). V was clipped by 2 bases and J by 3 bases, with 19 bases between them. The CDR3 extends over 16 amino acids. The CDR3 sequence: CAWSQTERGLDYGYTF. The CDR3 DNA reads TGTGCCTGGAGTCAAACTGAACGGGGGCTGGACTATGGCTACACCTTC.

V is TRBV18 and J is TRBJ2-7; TRBD2 matches 11 bases. Losses at the gene ends were 6 bases for V and 2 bases for J; bases not matched to a gene: 3. The CDR3 covers 14 residues. Germline V gives CDR1 KGHSH, CDR2 LQKENI. CDR3 DNA sequence: TGTGCCAGCTCTCTAGCGGGAGGCGCCTACGAGCAGTACTTC. This translates into CASSLAGGAYEQYF.

This chain links TRBV7-9 with TRBJ2-7, with D perhaps assigned TRBD1 or TRBD2 (5 bases each). V was cut by 5 bases and J by 3 bases, with 17 bases left in between. CDR3 size: 15 residues. Germline CDR1 SEHNR, CDR2 FQNEAQ (reference sequence). The CDR3, as DNA: TGTGCCAGCAGCACCCAGGGAGTTTCGATCTACGAGCAGTACTTC. This gives the protein CASSTQGVSIYEQYF.

This clone has a handful of counts. The rearrangement uses TRBV10-3 and TRBJ1-3; unclear D gene. Per the germline V gene, CDR1 is ENHRY and CDR2 is SYGVKD. The CDR3 is 16 amino acids. V lost 3 bases and J 2 bases, leaving 14 bases between the germline ends. The CDR3 bases are TGTGCCATCAGTGACTCGGCCTCCCGTGCTGGAAACACCATATATTTT. This translates into CAISDSASRAGNTIYF.

This chain joins TRBV28 and TRBJ1-5; D not resolved. This CDR3 comprises 15 residues. The V end lost 0 bases, the J end lost 0 bases, and 6 bases lay between the germline ends. CDR1 and CDR2 from the germline V gene are MDHEN and SYDVKM. The chain's CDR3 is CASSLWSDSNQPQHF. DNA for the CDR3: TGTGCCAGCAGTTTATGGTCGGATAGCAATCAGCCCCAGCATTTT.

The rearrangement links TRBV2 to TRBJ1-1; 12 bases agree with TRBD1. Germline V lookup: CDR1 SNHLY, CDR2 FYNNEI. This CDR3 has 12 amino acids. V dropped 9 bases and J dropped 8; count of bases not matched to a gene: 4. The CDR3 is CASRDRGPEAFF. The CDR3 nucleotides are TGTGCCAGTCGGGACAGGGGGCCCGAAGCTTTCTTT.

V gene TRBV6-6 combines with J gene TRBJ2-3; D is undetermined. Germline loops: CDR1 MNHNY, CDR2 SVGAGI (reference sequence). This CDR3 spans 14 amino acids. Trimming removed 7 bases from V and 0 bases from J, with 11 bases in between. The CDR3 loop reads CASKFQLSTDTQYF. CDR3 sequence (DNA): TGTGCCAGCAAGTTCCAGTTGAGCACAGATACGCAGTATTTT.

V usage is TRBV7-8 and J usage is TRBJ1-4; TRBD1 might be the D (5 bases). The CDR3 contains 16 residues. With 4 bases removed from V and 2 bases from J, the gap between germline ends came to 14 bases. Looked up from germline, CDR1 is SGHVS and CDR2 is FQNEAQ. The DNA of the CDR3 is TGTGCCAGCAGCTCAAAGAGGGGTATTACTAATGAAAAACTGTTTTTT. Protein product: CASSSKRGITNEKLFF.

The chain couples TRBV18 to TRBJ2-7; D possibly corresponds to TRBD1 (6 bases). Germline CDR1 KGHSH, CDR2 LQKENI. This CDR3 is built from 15 residues. V lost 2 bases to trimming and J lost 6 bases, with 17 bases between them. CDR3 DNA sequence: TGTGCCAGCTCACCAAACTGGCAGGGGTCGCGCGAGCAGTACTTC. Translation gives CASSPNWQGSREQYF. Using reference TRBV18 and TRBJ2-7 for the parts outside the CDR3, the full variable domain is NAGVMQNPRHLVRRRGQEARLRCSPMKGHSHVYWYRQLPEEGLKFMVYLQKENIIDESGMPKERFSAEFPKEGPSILRIQQVVRGDSAAYFCASSPNWQGSREQYFGPGTRLTVT.

The chain carries TRBV2 and TRBJ2-5, with 14 bases matching TRBD2. V dropped 0 bases and J dropped 6; count of bases not matched to a gene: 6. From germline, CDR1 is SNHLY and CDR2 FYNNEI. CDR3 length: 17 residues. Here the CDR3 DNA reads TGTGCCAGCAGTGAAGCTGGGACTAGCGGGAGTAGTAAGACCCAGTACTTC. Its protein product is CASSEAGTSGSSKTQYF.

The chain uses TRBV5-1 and TRBJ2-7; 14 nucleotides agree with TRBD2. CDR1 and CDR2 (germline): SGHRS, YFSETQ. Trimming cost V 7 bases and J 7 bases; bases outside gene matches: 7. There are 14 residues in the CDR3. In nucleotides, the CDR3 is TGCGCCAGCTCCGAACGACTAGCGGGAGGGGAGCAGTACTTC. As protein: CASSERLAGGEQYF.

The chain links TRBV6-4 to TRBJ2-6; 13 bases align to TRBD2. The CDR3 covers 19 residues. The V gene end was trimmed by 4 bases and the J gene end by 2 bases; junction bases not matched to a gene: 8. Germline CDR1 reads MRHNA; CDR2 reads SNTAGT. This CDR3 is CASSVLAGGLNTGANVLTF. The DNA for the CDR3 is TGTGCCAGCAGTGTACTAGCGGGAGGGCTCAATACTGGGGCCAACGTCCTGACTTTC.

In its sample, this clone was seen a few times. J is TRBJ2-7 and V is TRBV5-1; D remains unclear. Germline-derived CDR1 and CDR2 are SGHRS and YFSETQ. Trimming left V 0 bases short and J 0 bases short, with 7 bases between. This CDR3 has 14 residues. CDR3 amino acids: CASSLVSSSYEQYF. The CDR3 bases are TGCGCCAGCAGCTTGGTTAGCAGCTCCTACGAGCAGTACTTC.

This sequence joins TRBV10-1 and TRBJ2-4, with a weak D call TRBD2 (6 bases). Trimming took 0 bases from V and 2 from J, leaving 11 bases between them. Germline-derived CDR1 and CDR2 are WNHNN and SYGVQD (reference sequence). The CDR3 runs to 16 residues. CDR3 DNA: TGCGCCAGCAGTGAGTCGGGGACTGGCTCCAAAAACATTCAGTACTTC. This sequence encodes CASSESGTGSKNIQYF.

Only one count was recorded for this clone. The gene calls are TRBV2 and TRBJ2-5, with a tentative D call TRBD1 (6 bases). The V and J ends lost 6 bases and 4 bases respectively, with 12 bases between them. Germline V lookup: CDR1 SNHLY, CDR2 FYNNEI. The CDR3 has 13 residues. For the CDR3, the DNA is TGTGCCAGCAGGGCAGGGGTGGCAGAGACCCAGTACTTC. Encoded protein: CASRAGVAETQYF.

The chain uses TRBV28 and TRBJ1-5; 9 bases line up with TRBD1. Trimming at V came to 2 bases and at J to 1 base, leaving 12 bases not matched to a gene. The CDR3 covers 19 residues. Germline CDR1 and CDR2: MDHEN and SYDVKM. The CDR3 DNA reads TGTGCCAGCAGTTTAGCCCCGACAGGGGGAGGTTACAGCAATCAGCCCCAGCATTTT. This encodes CASSLAPTGGGYSNQPQHF.

The CDR3 loop is CASNWAGGNYEQYF. CDR3 sequence (DNA): TGTGCCAGCAACTGGGCAGGGGGAAACTACGAGCAGTACTTC. The chain links TRBV2 to TRBJ2-7; 7 bases map to TRBD1. CDR3 length: 14 residues. V lost 7 bases, J lost 3 bases, and 9 bases stayed unmatched. The germline V gene encodes CDR1 SNHLY and CDR2 FYNNEI.

The gene calls are TRBV6-5 and TRBJ2-1, with 13 nucleotides matching TRBD2. This CDR3 is 16 amino acids long. V lost 2 bases and J lost 12; bases outside the gene matches: 10. In germline, CDR1 is MNHEY, CDR2 SVGAGI. CDR3 sequence (DNA): TGTGCCAGCAGTTACCCGGGACTAGCGGGAAAAAAGCGGCAGTTCTTC. Amino acid sequence: CASSYPGLAGKKRQFF.

CDR3 sequence reads: CASSLTAGSSYEQYF. The CDR3 DNA sequence: TGTGCCAGCAGTTTAACCGCGGGCAGCTCCTACGAGCAGTACTTC. The rearrangement uses TRBV28 and TRBJ2-7; TRBD2 might be the D (5 bases). Looked up from germline, CDR1 is MDHEN and CDR2 is SYDVKM. V lost 2 bases to trimming and J lost 0 bases, with 11 bases between them. This CDR3 contains 15 residues.

There are a few counts of this clone. The chain has TRBV28 and TRBJ1-5, with D unresolved. Germline CDR1 and CDR2: MDHEN and SYDVKM. This CDR3 is 14 amino acids long. Trimming took 6 bases from V and 1 from J, leaving 10 bases between them. CDR3 nucleotide sequence: TGTGCCAGCAGGGGTGTAGGGAGCAATCAGCCCCAGCATTTT. Protein: CASRGVGSNQPQHF. Variable domain in full (rest from reference TRBV28 and TRBJ1-5): DVKVTQSSRYLVKRTGEKVFLECVQDMDHENMFWYRQDPGLGLRLIYFSYDVKMKEKGDIPEGYSVSREKKERFSLILESASTNQTSMYLCASRGVGSNQPQHFGDGTRLSIL.

This chain connects TRBV28 to TRBJ2-1; D may be TRBD2 (6 bases). The CDR3 has 17 amino acids. The germline V gene has CDR1 MDHEN and CDR2 SYDVKM. The ends were cut back, 1 base at V and 5 bases at J, with 18 bases in the middle. CDR3 coding DNA: TGTGCCAGCAGTTTATCCGCCCGGGGGATCACGAACAATGAGCAGTTCTTC. As protein: CASSLSARGITNNEQFF.

The chain uses TRBV9 and TRBJ2-7; 8 nucleotides match TRBD1. With 2 bases clipped from V and 4 bases from J, the junction kept 8 bases outside the gene matches. This CDR3 has 15 residues. CDR1 SGDLS and CDR2 YYNGEE come from the germline V gene. In DNA form, the CDR3 reads TGTGCCAGCAGCGTTGCCGGGACAGGTTCTTACGAGCAGTACTTC. Its translation: CASSVAGTGSYEQYF.

This chain joins TRBV7-2 and TRBJ1-2; 7 positions match TRBD1. The length of the CDR3 is 15 residues. V lost 0 bases, J lost 4 bases, and 5 bases stayed unmatched. Per the germline V gene, CDR1 is SGHTA and CDR2 is FQGNSA. The CDR3 bases are TGTGCCAGCAGCTTAGCTACAGGGGCCCTCTATGGCTACACCTTC. Residues: CASSLATGALYGYTF.

The chain recombines TRBV5-1 with TRBJ2-3; D not resolved. From germline, CDR1 is SGHRS and CDR2 YFSETQ. The CDR3 has 13 amino acids. V lost 0 bases and J 4 bases, leaving 6 bases between the germline ends. CDR3 in DNA: TGCGCCAGCAGCTTGGGGTCTGCAGATACGCAGTATTTT. Translation: CASSLGSADTQYF. The full variable domain, with the rest looked up from reference TRBV5-1 and TRBJ2-3, is KAGVTQTPRYLIKTRGQQVTLSCSPISGHRSVSWYQQTPGQGLQFLFEYFSETQRNKGNFPGRFSGRQFSNSRSEMNVSTLELGDSALYLCASSLGSADTQYFGPGTRLTVL.